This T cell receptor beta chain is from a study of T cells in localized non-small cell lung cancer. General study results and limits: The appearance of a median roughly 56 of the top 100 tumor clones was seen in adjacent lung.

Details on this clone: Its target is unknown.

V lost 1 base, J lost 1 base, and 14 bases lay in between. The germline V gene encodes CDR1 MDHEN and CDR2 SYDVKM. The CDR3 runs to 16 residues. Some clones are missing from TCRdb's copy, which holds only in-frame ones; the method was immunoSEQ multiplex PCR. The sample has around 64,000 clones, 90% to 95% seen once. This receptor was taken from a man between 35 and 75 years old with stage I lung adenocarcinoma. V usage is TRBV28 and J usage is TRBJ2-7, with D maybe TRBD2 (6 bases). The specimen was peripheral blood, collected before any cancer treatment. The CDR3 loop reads CASSLSAGLKSYEQYF. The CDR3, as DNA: TGTGCCAGCAGTTTATCCGCGGGACTCAAATCCTACGAGCAGTACTTC.